This passage covers 2 T cell receptor beta chains from one sample sequenced in a study of T cells after posttransplantation cyclophosphamide. TCRdb's table, derived via immunoSEQ multiplex PCR, lists solely in-frame clones and lacks some. This sample carries 20,000 to 25,000 clones, none of them present only once. Specimen: PBMCs. These receptor sequences come from a woman aged 45 to 65 in good health, CMV-negative, and a related stem cell transplant donor.

This clone was picked up many times. The J gene is TRBJ2-7, the V gene TRBV29-1; TRBD1 matches at 7 bases. The length of the CDR3 is 13 residues. V lost 7 bases to trimming and J lost 3 bases; unmatched junction nucleotides: 9. CDR1 SQVTM and CDR2 ANQGSEA come from the germline V gene. This CDR3 is CSAGDRDLYEQYF. CDR3 DNA sequence: TGCAGCGCCGGAGACAGGGACCTCTACGAGCAGTACTTC.

This clone was counted many times. This chain uses TRBV28 with TRBJ2-5, with 12 bases aligning to TRBD2. V dropped 8 bases and J dropped 4; count of bases not matched to a gene: 5. The germline V gene has CDR1 MDHEN and CDR2 SYDVKM. CDR3 length equals 14 residues. In nucleotides, the CDR3 is TGTGCCAGCGGCCTAGCGGGAGGGCGAGAGACCCAGTACTTC. Encoded protein: CASGLAGGRETQYF.